Listed below are T cell receptor beta chains from one sample, sequenced in a study of response to subunit inactivated influenza vaccine. Each CDR3 protein is one row after TCRdb ran MiXCR on the RT-PCR reads. The sample contains roughly 500,000 distinct CDR3 sequences, roughly a quarter of which appear only once. These data were also filed under a second study, of T cells expressing NK-cell markers.

The sequencing here drew on CD4+ T cells sorted from PBMCs, taken approximately 13 days after vaccination. Receptors originate from a man over 45 who received an inactivated influenza vaccine. The CDR3 runs from the conserved cysteine through the conserved F or W. A D gene is named only where the DNA matches it firmly. Size tells how often a clone was seen (once, few, many) or the class of an expanded clone, and some rows leave it out.

.,.,TRBJ2-7,TRBV2,CASSETPGPLGEQYF,TGTGCCAGCAGTGAAACGCCCGGCCCACTGGGGGAGCAGTACTTC
.,.,TRBJ2-1,TRBV5-1,CASSCTESSYNEQFF,TGCGCCAGCAGCTGCACGGAATCCTCCTACAATGAGCAGTTCTTC
TRBD1,.,TRBJ2-7,TRBV7-2,CASSLGAGTAYEQYF,TGTGCCAGCAGCTTAGGCGCCGGGACAGCCTACGAGCAGTACTTC
.,few,TRBJ1-2,TRBV12-3/TRBV12-4,CASSLNDLYGYTF,TGTGCCAGCAGTTTAAATGACCTCTATGGCTACACCTTC
.,.,TRBJ2-5,TRBV20-1,CSASIGVQTQYF,TGCAGTGCTAGTATAGGGGTACAGACCCAGTACTTC
.,.,TRBJ2-3,TRBV7-2,CASNQGGGTDTQYF,TGTGCCAGCAACCAGGGAGGGGGAACAGATACGCAGTATTTT
.,.,TRBJ1-5,TRBV7-6,CASSAGQNQPQHF,TGTGCCAGCAGCGCAGGGCAAAATCAGCCCCAGCATTTT
.,few,TRBJ2-1,TRBV20-1,CSAERGQLNEQFF,TGCAGTGCTGAGCGTGGACAGCTCAATGAGCAGTTCTTC
.,.,TRBJ2-5,TRBV15,CATSRAGTRQETQYF,TGTGCCACCAGCAGAGCCGGGACGAGGCAAGAGACCCAGTACTTC
TRBD1,.,TRBJ1-1,TRBV15,CATRDRGALTEAFF,TGTGCCACAAGGGACAGGGGGGCCCTTACTGAAGCTTTCTTT
TRBD2,.,TRBJ2-4,TRBV12-5,CASGLVPSSGRENIQYF,TGTGCTAGTGGTTTGGTACCAAGTAGCGGGAGGGAAAACATTCAGTACTTC
.,.,TRBJ2-3,TRBV27,CASSPLTSTDTQYF,TGTGCCAGCAGTCCCTTGACAAGCACAGATACGCAGTATTTT
.,.,TRBJ1-1,TRBV20-1,CSARTSFGRNTEAFF,TGCAGTGCTAGAACTTCCTTCGGAAGGAACACTGAAGCTTTCTTT
.,.,TRBJ1-2,TRBV27,CASSGARGYGYTF,TGTGCCAGTTCAGGGGCGCGGGGCTATGGCTACACCTTC
.,.,TRBJ1-5,TRBV9,CASITPGGSAVQSSNQPQHF,TGTGCCAGCATCACCCCTGGGGGGAGCGCCGTCCAATCTAGCAATCAGCCCCAGCATTTT
TRBD2,.,TRBJ2-3,TRBV4-3,CASSQSRTSGSTDTQYF,TGCGCCAGCAGCCAAAGTAGGACTAGCGGGTCAACAGATACGCAGTATTTT
.,few,TRBJ2-1,TRBV12-3/TRBV12-4,CASSFRFEQFF,TGTGCCAGCAGTTTTCGGTTTGAGCAGTTCTTC
.,many,TRBJ2-1,TRBV6-5,CASSYDSGVYNEQFF,TGTGCCAGCAGTTACGACTCAGGGGTGTACAATGAGCAGTTCTTC
.,few,TRBJ2-5,TRBV4-2,CASSQDHRVGETQYF,TGTGCCAGCAGCCAAGATCACAGGGTAGGGGAGACCCAGTACTTC
TRBD1,few,TRBJ2-1,TRBV18,CASSPRTGMHEQFF,TGTGCCAGCTCACCACGGACAGGGATGCACGAGCAGTTCTTC
TRBD1,few,TRBJ2-1,TRBV3-1,CASSQGTGGYNEQFF,TGTGCCAGCAGCCAAGGCACAGGGGGGTACAATGAGCAGTTCTTC
TRBD2,.,TRBJ2-3,TRBV5-1,CASSSVQLAGGPSDTQYF,TGCGCCAGCAGCTCGGTACAACTAGCGGGGGGGCCGTCGGATACGCAGTATTTT
.,.,TRBJ2-1,TRBV29-1,CSVDTQVNEQFF,TGCAGCGTTGACACCCAGGTTAATGAGCAGTTCTTC
.,few,TRBJ1-1,TRBV15,CATSRDAGPNTEAFF,TGTGCCACCAGCAGAGATGCGGGGCCTAACACTGAAGCTTTCTTT
.,.,TRBJ2-1,TRBV2,CASSDFGDEQFF,TGTGCCAGCAGTGACTTCGGGGATGAGCAGTTCTTC
.,.,TRBJ2-1,TRBV5-1,CASSLARTKDEQFF,TGCGCCAGCAGCTTGGCACGGACTAAGGATGAGCAGTTCTTC
TRBD1,.,TRBJ1-2,TRBV7-2,CASSLGPGTGFGGYTF,TGTGCCAGCAGCTTGGGTCCCGGGACAGGGTTCGGCGGCTACACCTTC
.,.,TRBJ2-7,TRBV7-8,CASSGRGVQSLGSYEQYF,TGTGCCAGCAGCGGTAGGGGAGTGCAATCATTAGGTTCCTACGAGCAGTACTTC
TRBD2,.,TRBJ2-7,TRBV10-3,CAISESASGTFYEQYF,TGTGCCATCAGTGAGTCGGCTAGCGGGACCTTCTACGAGCAGTACTTC
.,.,TRBJ2-3,TRBV7-2,CASTAGGRDTQYF,TGTGCCAGCACCGCCGGGGGGCGGGATACGCAGTATTTT
TRBD2,many,TRBJ2-7,TRBV6-5,CASSYSVTSRGLPYEQYF,TGTGCCAGCAGTTACTCTGTGACTAGCCGTGGTCTCCCTTACGAGCAGTACTTC
.,.,TRBJ1-1,TRBV30,CARDPRGLNTEAFF,TGTGCAAGGGACCCACGGGGGTTGAACACTGAAGCTTTCTTT
.,few,TRBJ1-1,TRBV12-3/TRBV12-4,CASSWGGESFF,TGTGCCAGCAGCTGGGGGGGCGAATCTTTCTTT
.,few,TRBJ2-1,TRBV7-2,CASSLAGGTVDEQFF,TGTGCCAGCAGCTTAGCAGGAGGGACTGTCGATGAGCAGTTCTTC
TRBD1,few,TRBJ1-1,TRBV29-1,CSVDRSRTGGTEAFF,TGCAGCGTTGACCGGTCGAGGACAGGGGGCACTGAAGCTTTCTTT
.,.,TRBJ2-7,TRBV20-1,CSAKGPSSYEQYF,TGCAGTGCTAAGGGGCCCAGCTCCTACGAGCAGTACTTC
.,.,TRBJ1-3,TRBV2,CASSEGVLSGNTIYF,TGTGCCAGCAGTGAAGGGGTCCTCTCTGGAAACACCATATATTTT
.,.,TRBJ1-5,TRBV19,CASSRDIYSNQPQHF,TGTGCCAGTAGTCGGGACATTTATAGCAATCAGCCCCAGCATTTT
.,.,TRBJ2-2,TRBV20-1,CSAARNTGELFF,TGCAGTGCGGCCAGGAACACCGGGGAGCTGTTTTTT
TRBD2,.,TRBJ2-7,TRBV7-9,CASSLAGTSYQVYEQYF,TGTGCCAGCAGCTTAGCCGGGACTAGCTATCAGGTCTACGAGCAGTACTTC
.,few,TRBJ2-1,TRBV11-1,CASSPARTYNEQFF,TGTGCCAGCAGCCCTGCTAGGACCTACAATGAGCAGTTCTTC
TRBD2,few,TRBJ2-7,TRBV6-5,CASSSTSGGYEQYF,TGTGCCAGCAGTTCAACTAGCGGGGGCTACGAGCAGTACTTC
.,once,TRBJ2-3,TRBV7-9,CASSTVTLDTQYF,TGTGCCAGCAGCACAGTGACCCTGGATACGCAGTATTTT
.,few,TRBJ1-2,TRBV19,CASSGVSVEGHYGYTF,TGTGCCAGTAGTGGAGTGAGTGTAGAGGGTCACTATGGCTACACCTTC
.,once,TRBJ2-7,TRBV5-3,CARSLAGSPPYEQYF,TGTGCCAGAAGCTTGGCGGGCAGCCCCCCCTACGAGCAGTACTTC
TRBD1,.,TRBJ1-4,TRBV3-1,CASSPSRQGSNEKLFF,TGTGCCAGCAGCCCATCCCGACAGGGCTCTAATGAAAAACTGTTTTTT
TRBD1,.,TRBJ2-2,TRBV20-1,CSARTRTGHENTGELFF,TGCAGTGCTCGAACCAGGACAGGGCATGAGAACACCGGGGAGCTGTTTTTT
TRBD2,few,TRBJ2-7,TRBV10-3,CAISETSGKYEQYF,TGTGCCATCAGTGAGACTAGCGGGAAATACGAGCAGTACTTC
.,few,TRBJ1-3,TRBV2,CASSKLSRNSGNTIYF,TGTGCCAGCAGCAAACTAAGCCGTAACTCTGGAAACACCATATATTTT